This TCR beta chain is from a study of response to subunit inactivated influenza vaccine (dated by TCRdb to the late 2010s). Notes on the research overall: The study used deep quantitative T cell receptor repertoire profiling to track responses to a trivalent subunit inactivated influenza vaccine.

The CDR3 runs 15 residues from the cysteine to the phenylalanine. Only the CDR3 region is kept as DNA, spanning 45 bases read in frame from base 1. Trimming costs V 3 bases and J 3 bases, and their ends lie 12 bases apart. This clonotype turned up a few times. Its cognate antigen has yet to be identified. The sample holds no much larger clone one base away, and base qualities are not on file. Libraries were constructed by RT-PCR. This sample was sequenced with an Illumina HiSeq 2500. TCRdb trimmed public reads at Q25 via fastp, called clones via MiXCR and kept in-frame beta chains. CDR3 protein sequences are deduplicated, and each keeps its most common genes and DNA. Counted in this sample were around 570,000 distinct CDR3 sequences; approximately 10% of them appeared once. 9.5% to 12% of the sample belongs to the ten largest clones. Broad study findings and their caveats: The authors proposed that each seasonal influenza vaccination may bring in only a limited number of new T cells.

These sequences were also reported in another study, on T cells expressing NK-cell markers. Reported in the second study: 5'RACE template switching, by which a universal primer site and unique molecular identifiers were added, was used to make TCR beta cDNA libraries. In sorted CD3+CD56+NKG2C+, CD3+CD56+NKG2C- and CD3+CD56-NKG2C+ T-cell subsets from about 8 donors, TCR beta-chain repertoires were profiled. Seven of the eight sequenced donors were HCMV-seropositive and one was HCMV-seronegative. To restrict sorting to alphabetaTCR-expressing T cells, an anti-gammadeltaTCR antibody was added in several experiments. In 6 or 7 donors, the dominant CD3+CD56+NKG2C+ clonotypes ranked among the top 10 CD8+ clonotypes, making up roughly 1.0-8% of CD8+ T cells. Those dominant clonotypes were again the most abundant among CD3+CD56-NKG2C+ cells in a few donors, at roughly 25-65%. It remained unclear whether the expanded NKG2C-expressing T cell clones were specific for HCMV antigens. The eight sequenced donors were randomly selected healthy volunteers, three men and five women. HCMV-specific IgG was detected in serum with a commercial ELISA kit to determine HCMV serostatus. Ficoll density gradient centrifugation was used to isolate peripheral blood mononuclear cells from blood. Bulk peripheral blood T-cell repertoires were additionally sequenced from unsorted PBMC for over five donors. cDNA synthesis was primed from the TCR beta constant segment, followed by two successive PCR amplification steps. The libraries were sequenced on Illumina HiSeq 2000/2500, MiSeq or NextSeq, producing 2 x 150 bp reads. Reads were demultiplexed and grouped by UMI with MIGEC, and clonotypes were assembled and quantified with MiTCR. Only TCR cDNA sequences supported by at least two reads were kept to exclude erroneous sequences. The tcR package was used for downstream repertoire analysis, with clonotypes matched between fractions based on CDR3 nucleotide sequence plus V segment. VDJmatch was used to annotate antigen specificity against VDJdb, with one amino acid substitution in CDR3 allowed.

The chain employs TRBV12-3 or TRBV12-4 and TRBJ2-1; no D gene can be assigned with confidence. The specimen was PBMCs from blood, collected on the day of vaccination. The TCR was taken from a man in his fifties or sixties who received an inactivated influenza vaccine. Donor details come from another sample of the same person, matched by shared clones. In nucleotide form, the sequence is TGTGCCAGCAGTTTCCTCGGATTAGACTACAATGAGCAGTTCTTC. Its translation is CASSFLGLDYNEQFF.